This TCR beta chain appears in the sequencing data of a study of blood T cell repertoires in COVID-19. Sequenced by immunoSEQ multiplex PCR; TCRdb stores in-frame clones only, minus some. The table has roughly 150,000 clones, around 90% seen once. Germline CDR1 reads MNHEY; CDR2 reads SVGAGI. Trimming cost V 5 bases and J 8 bases, with 18 bases left between them. This CDR3 is built from 15 residues. The sequenced sample consisted of peripheral blood. The V and J genes are TRBV6-5 and TRBJ1-4, with TRBD1 as a possible D gene (6 bases). This clonotype originated in a human donor in a cohort sampled during active COVID-19. The CDR3 here is CASSRGTGLGEKLFF. The CDR3 coding sequence is TGTGCCAGCAGTCGCGGTACAGGGTTAGGGGAAAAACTGTTTTTT.